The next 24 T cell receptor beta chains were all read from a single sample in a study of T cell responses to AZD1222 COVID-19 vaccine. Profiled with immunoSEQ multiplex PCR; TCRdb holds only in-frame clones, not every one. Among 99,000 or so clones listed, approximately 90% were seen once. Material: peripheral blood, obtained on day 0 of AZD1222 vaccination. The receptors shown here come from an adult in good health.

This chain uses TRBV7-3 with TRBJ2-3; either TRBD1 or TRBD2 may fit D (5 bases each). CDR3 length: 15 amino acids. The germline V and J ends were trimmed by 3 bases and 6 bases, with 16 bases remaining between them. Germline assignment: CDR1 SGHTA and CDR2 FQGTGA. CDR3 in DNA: TGTGCCAGCAGCTTTATTGGGGGTGCAACGGATACGCAGTATTTT. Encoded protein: CASSFIGGATDTQYF. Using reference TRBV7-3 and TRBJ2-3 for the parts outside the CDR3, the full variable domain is GAGVSQTPSNKVTEKGKYVELRCDPISGHTALYWYRQSLGQGPEFLIYFQGTGAADDSGLPNDRFFAVRPEGSVSTLKIQRTERGDSAVYLCASSFIGGATDTQYFGPGTRLTVL.

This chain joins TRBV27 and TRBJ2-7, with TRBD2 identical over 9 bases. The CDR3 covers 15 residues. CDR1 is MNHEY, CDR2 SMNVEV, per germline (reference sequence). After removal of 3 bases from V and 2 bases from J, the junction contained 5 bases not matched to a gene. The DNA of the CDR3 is TGTGCCAGCAGTTTTGGGCGGGGGGGCCCCTACGAGCAGTACTTC. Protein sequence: CASSFGRGGPYEQYF.

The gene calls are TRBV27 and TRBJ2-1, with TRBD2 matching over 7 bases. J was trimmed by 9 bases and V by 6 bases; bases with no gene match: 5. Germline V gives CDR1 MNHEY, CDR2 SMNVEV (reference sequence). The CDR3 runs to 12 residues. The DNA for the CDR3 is TGTGCCAGCAGGGGCGGGGGAGGTGAGCAGTTCTTC. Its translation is CASRGGGGEQFF.

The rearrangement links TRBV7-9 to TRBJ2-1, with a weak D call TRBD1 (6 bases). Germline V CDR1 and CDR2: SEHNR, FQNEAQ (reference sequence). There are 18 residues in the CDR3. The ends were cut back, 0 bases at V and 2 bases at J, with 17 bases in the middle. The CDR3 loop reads CASSLAASSGTPYNEQFF. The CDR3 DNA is TGTGCCAGCAGCTTAGCGGCAAGCTCCGGGACACCCTACAATGAGCAGTTCTTC.

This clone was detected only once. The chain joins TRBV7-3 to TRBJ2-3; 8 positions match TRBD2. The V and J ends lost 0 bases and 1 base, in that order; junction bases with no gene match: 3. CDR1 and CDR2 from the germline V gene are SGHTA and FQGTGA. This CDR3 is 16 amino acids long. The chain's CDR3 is CASSLTGLGGTDTQYF. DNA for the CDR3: TGTGCCAGCAGCTTAACGGGACTAGGCGGCACAGATACGCAGTATTTT. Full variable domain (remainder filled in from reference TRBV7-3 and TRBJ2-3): GAGVSQTPSNKVTEKGKYVELRCDPISGHTALYWYRQSLGQGPEFLIYFQGTGAADDSGLPNDRFFAVRPEGSVSTLKIQRTERGDSAVYLCASSLTGLGGTDTQYFGPGTRLTVL.

The CDR3 reads CASRQGLDYGYTF. For the CDR3, the DNA is TGTGCCAGCAGGCAGGGTTTAGACTATGGCTACACCTTC. The chain couples TRBV6-5 to TRBJ1-2, with a weak D call TRBD1 (5 bases). The CDR3 spans 13 residues. The germline V gene has CDR1 MNHEY and CDR2 SVGAGI. V lost 6 bases, J lost 3 bases, and 11 bases lay in between.

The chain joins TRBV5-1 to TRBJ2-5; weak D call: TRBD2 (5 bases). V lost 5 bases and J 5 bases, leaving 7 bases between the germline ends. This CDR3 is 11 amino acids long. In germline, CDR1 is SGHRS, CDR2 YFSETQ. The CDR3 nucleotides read TGCGCCAGCAGATGGGAGGAGACCCAGTACTTC. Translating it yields CASRWEETQYF.

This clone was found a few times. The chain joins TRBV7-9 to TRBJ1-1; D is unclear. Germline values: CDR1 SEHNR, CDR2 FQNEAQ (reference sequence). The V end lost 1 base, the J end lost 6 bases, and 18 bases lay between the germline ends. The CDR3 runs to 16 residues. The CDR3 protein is CASSLGLGTPGPEAFF. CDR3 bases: TGTGCCAGCAGCTTAGGGTTGGGTACACCCGGACCTGAAGCTTTCTTT. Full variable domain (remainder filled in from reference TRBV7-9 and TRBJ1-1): DTGVSQNPRHKITKRGQNVTFRCDPISEHNRLYWYRQTLGQGPEFLTYFQNEAQLEKSRLLSDRFSAERPKGSFSTLEIQRTEQGDSAMYLCASSLGLGTPGPEAFFGQGTRLTVV.

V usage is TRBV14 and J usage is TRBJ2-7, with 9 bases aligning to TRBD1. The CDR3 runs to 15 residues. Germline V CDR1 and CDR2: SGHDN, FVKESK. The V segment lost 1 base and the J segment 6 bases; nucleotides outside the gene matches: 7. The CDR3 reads CASSQGTGELFEQYF. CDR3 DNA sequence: TGTGCCAGCAGCCAAGGGACAGGGGAATTATTCGAGCAGTACTTC.

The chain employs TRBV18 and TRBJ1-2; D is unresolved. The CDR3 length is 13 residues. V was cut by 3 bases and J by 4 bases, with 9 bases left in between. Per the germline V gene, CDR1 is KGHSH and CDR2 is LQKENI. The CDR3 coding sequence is TGTGCCAGCTCACCCCGCAGTGTCTATGGCTACACCTTC. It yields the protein CASSPRSVYGYTF. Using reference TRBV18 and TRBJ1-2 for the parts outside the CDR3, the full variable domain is NAGVMQNPRHLVRRRGQEARLRCSPMKGHSHVYWYRQLPEEGLKFMVYLQKENIIDESGMPKERFSAEFPKEGPSILRIQQVVRGDSAAYFCASSPRSVYGYTFGSGTRLTVV.

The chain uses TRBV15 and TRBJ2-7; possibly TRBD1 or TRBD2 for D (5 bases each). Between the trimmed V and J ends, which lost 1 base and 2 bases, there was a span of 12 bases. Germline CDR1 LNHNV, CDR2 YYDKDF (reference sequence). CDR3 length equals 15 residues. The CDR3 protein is CATSRVRDPPYEQYF. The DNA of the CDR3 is TGTGCCACCAGCAGAGTGAGGGACCCACCCTACGAGCAGTACTTC.

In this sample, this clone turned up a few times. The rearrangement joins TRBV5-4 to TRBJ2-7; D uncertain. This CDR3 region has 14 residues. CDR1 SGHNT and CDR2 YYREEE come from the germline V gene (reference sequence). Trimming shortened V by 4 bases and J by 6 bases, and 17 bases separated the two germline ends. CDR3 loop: CASSPEWGFPEQYF. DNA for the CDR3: TGTGCCAGCAGCCCCGAATGGGGTTTCCCCGAGCAGTACTTC.

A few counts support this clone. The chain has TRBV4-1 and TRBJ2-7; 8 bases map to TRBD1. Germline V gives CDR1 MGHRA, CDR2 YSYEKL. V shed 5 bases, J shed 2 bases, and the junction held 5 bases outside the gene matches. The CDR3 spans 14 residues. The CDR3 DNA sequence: TGCGCCAGCAGCGCGGACAGGGCTCCCTACGAGCAGTACTTC. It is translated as CASSADRAPYEQYF.

This CDR3 reads CASSSGETQYF. For the CDR3, the DNA is TGCGCCAGCAGCTCGGGAGAGACCCAGTACTTC. This rearrangement joins TRBV5-1 to TRBJ2-5; D not certain. The germline V and J ends were trimmed by 3 bases and 4 bases, with 4 bases remaining between them. Germline-derived CDR1 and CDR2 are SGHRS and YFSETQ. The CDR3 sequence is 11 residues long.

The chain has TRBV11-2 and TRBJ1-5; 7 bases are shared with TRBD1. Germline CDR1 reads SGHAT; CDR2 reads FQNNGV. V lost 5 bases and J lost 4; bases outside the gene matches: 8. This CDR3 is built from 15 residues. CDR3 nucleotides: TGTGCCAGCAGCAGATCCGGGACAGTGAATCAGCCCCAGCATTTT. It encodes CASSRSGTVNQPQHF.

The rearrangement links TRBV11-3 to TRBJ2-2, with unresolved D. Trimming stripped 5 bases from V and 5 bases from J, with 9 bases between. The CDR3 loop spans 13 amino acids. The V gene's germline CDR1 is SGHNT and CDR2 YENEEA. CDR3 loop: CASSQARTGELFF. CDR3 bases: TGTGCCAGCAGCCAAGCCCGGACCGGGGAGCTGTTTTTT.

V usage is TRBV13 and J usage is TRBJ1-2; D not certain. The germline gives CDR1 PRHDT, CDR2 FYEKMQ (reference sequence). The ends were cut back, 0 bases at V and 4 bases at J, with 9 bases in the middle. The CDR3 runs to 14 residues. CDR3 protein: CASSLGTYFYGYTF. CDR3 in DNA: TGTGCCAGCAGCTTAGGGACATATTTCTATGGCTACACCTTC. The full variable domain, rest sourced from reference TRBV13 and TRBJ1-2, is AAGVIQSPRHLIKEKRETATLKCYPIPRHDTVYWYQQGPGQDPQFLISFYEKMQSDKGSIPDRFSAQQFSDYHSELNMSSLELGDSALYFCASSLGTYFYGYTFGSGTRLTVV.

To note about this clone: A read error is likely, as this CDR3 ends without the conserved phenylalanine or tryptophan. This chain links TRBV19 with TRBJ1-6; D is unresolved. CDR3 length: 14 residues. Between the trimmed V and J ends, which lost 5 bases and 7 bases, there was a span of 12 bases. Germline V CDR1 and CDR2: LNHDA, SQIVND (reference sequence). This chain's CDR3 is CASSSQASNSPLHL. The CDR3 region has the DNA TGTGCCAGTAGTTCCCAGGCGTCCAATTCACCCCTCCACCTT.

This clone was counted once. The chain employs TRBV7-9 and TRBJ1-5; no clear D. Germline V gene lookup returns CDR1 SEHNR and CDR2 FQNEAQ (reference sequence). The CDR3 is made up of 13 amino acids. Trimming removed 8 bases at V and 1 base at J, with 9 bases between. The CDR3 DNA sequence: TGTGCCAGCGGGCAGAGCAGCAATCAGCCCCAGCATTTT. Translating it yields CASGQSSNQPQHF.

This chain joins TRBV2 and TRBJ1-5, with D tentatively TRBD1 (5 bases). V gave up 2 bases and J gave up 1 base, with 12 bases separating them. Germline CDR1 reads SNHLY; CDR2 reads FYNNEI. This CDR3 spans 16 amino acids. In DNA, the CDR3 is TGTGCCAGCAGTGAAAGGGAGGGGCCGAGCAATCAGCCCCAGCATTTT. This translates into CASSEREGPSNQPQHF.

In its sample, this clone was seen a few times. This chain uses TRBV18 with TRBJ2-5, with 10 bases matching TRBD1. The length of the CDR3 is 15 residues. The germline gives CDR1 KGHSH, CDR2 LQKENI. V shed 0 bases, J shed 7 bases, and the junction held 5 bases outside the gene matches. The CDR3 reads CASSPPTGGQVTQYF. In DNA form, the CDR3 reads TGTGCCAGCTCACCACCGACAGGGGGCCAGGTGACCCAGTACTTC. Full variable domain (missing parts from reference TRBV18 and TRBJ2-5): NAGVMQNPRHLVRRRGQEARLRCSPMKGHSHVYWYRQLPEEGLKFMVYLQKENIIDESGMPKERFSAEFPKEGPSILRIQQVVRGDSAAYFCASSPPTGGQVTQYFGPGTRLLVL.

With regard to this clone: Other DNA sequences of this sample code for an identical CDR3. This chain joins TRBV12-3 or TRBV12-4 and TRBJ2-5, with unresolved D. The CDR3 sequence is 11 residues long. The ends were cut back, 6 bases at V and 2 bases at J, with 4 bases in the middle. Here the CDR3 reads CASSLQETQYF. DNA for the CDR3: TGTGCCAGCAGCCTACAAGAGACCCAGTACTTC.

The CDR3 loop is CASKRQINEKLFF. The CDR3, as DNA: TGTGCCAGCAAGAGGCAGATTAATGAAAAACTGTTTTTT. V usage is TRBV12-3 or TRBV12-4 and J usage is TRBJ1-4; D is unresolved. The CDR3 is 13 amino acids. V dropped 7 bases and J dropped 4 bases, with 10 bases sitting between them.

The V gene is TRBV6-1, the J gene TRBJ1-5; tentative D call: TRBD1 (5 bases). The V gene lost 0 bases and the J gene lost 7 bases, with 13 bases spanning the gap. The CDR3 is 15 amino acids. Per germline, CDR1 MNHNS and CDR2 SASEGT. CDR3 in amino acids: CASSEAGTSRQPQHF. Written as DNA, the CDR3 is TGTGCCAGCAGTGAAGCGGGGACGTCTAGGCAGCCCCAGCATTTT.